The T cell receptor (beta chain) under discussion was sequenced for a study of beta chain features in type 1 diabetes. Every isolated RNA sample was fully reverse transcribed, so sequencing captured expressed TCRB transcripts. Using immunoSEQ multiplex PCR, the repertoire was profiled, and TCRdb retains in-frame clones only, with some absent. This table holds about 340,000 clones, approximately 8.2% found once. The CDR3 is made up of 14 amino acids. Trimming cost V 7 bases and J 6 bases, with 17 bases left between them. CDR1 is SGHTA and CDR2 is FQGNSA in the germline V gene. This chain links TRBV7-2 with TRBJ2-3; D is possibly TRBD2 (5 bases). Material for sequencing was central memory CD4+ T cells from blood. The sequence came from a young woman in good health. This chain's CDR3 is CASIVRAGEDTQYF. The CDR3 bases are TGTGCCAGCATTGTGAGGGCCGGAGAGGATACGCAGTATTTT.